This entry lists 2 T cell receptor beta chains sequenced from one sample in a study of blood T cells in healthy people across ages. Sample-barcoded 5' priming and a J-beta primer mix drove a second PCR of 7 to 11 cycles. TCRdb used MiXCR to reprocess the 5' RACE reads, holding one entry per CDR3 protein. The sample records about 1.4 million distinct CDR3 sequences, 55% to 75% being singletons. The specimen sequenced was blood. These receptors all stem from a man between 18 and 35 years old in good health.

This clonotype was seen just once. This rearrangement joins TRBV29-1 to TRBJ2-3; TRBD2 matches at 7 bases. Germline V gene data show CDR1 as SQVTM and CDR2 as ANQGSEA. Trimming removed 8 bases from V and 3 bases from J; junction bases left unmatched: 14. This CDR3 has 15 amino acids. The CDR3 DNA is TGCAGCACCTCAACCGGAGCGGGGATTACAGATACGCAGTATTTT. Its translation: CSTSTGAGITDTQYF.

The chain has TRBV10-3 and TRBJ1-1; D unresolved. This CDR3 comprises 14 residues. CDR1 ENHRY and CDR2 SYGVKD come from the germline V gene. V was clipped by 3 bases and J by 2 bases, with 10 bases between them. Written as DNA, the CDR3 is TGTGCCATCAGTGATTGGACTGAAAACACTGAAGCTTTCTTT. It is translated as CAISDWTENTEAFF.